This note documents a single T cell receptor (beta chain) sequence. The antigen is unknown. Method: immunoSEQ multiplex PCR; TCRdb's copy keeps in-frame clones and lacks some. The sample holds about 90,000 clones, around 90% seen once. This entry belongs to a study of T cell responses to AZD1222 COVID-19 vaccine. General study points: Seropositive AZD1222 recipients at baseline numbered only 6 or 7.

CDR1 MDHEN and CDR2 SYDVKM come from the germline V gene. The CDR3 is 16 residues long. The V gene lost 3 bases and the J gene lost 4 bases, with 18 bases spanning the gap. The origin of this receptor is an adult in good health. Sequenced here: peripheral blood, sampled on day 0 of AZD1222 vaccination. The chain has TRBV28 and TRBJ1-1; a weak D match, TRBD1 (6 bases). CDR3 nucleotide sequence: TGTGCCAGCAGTTTGGGGGCAGGGGTCAAGGGCACTGAAGCTTTCTTT. It translates to CASSLGAGVKGTEAFF. The full variable domain, in which reference TRBV28 and TRBJ1-1 provide the parts outside the CDR3, is DVKVTQSSRYLVKRTGEKVFLECVQDMDHENMFWYRQDPGLGLRLIYFSYDVKMKEKGDIPEGYSVSREKKERFSLILESASTNQTSMYLCASSLGAGVKGTEAFFGQGTRLTVV.